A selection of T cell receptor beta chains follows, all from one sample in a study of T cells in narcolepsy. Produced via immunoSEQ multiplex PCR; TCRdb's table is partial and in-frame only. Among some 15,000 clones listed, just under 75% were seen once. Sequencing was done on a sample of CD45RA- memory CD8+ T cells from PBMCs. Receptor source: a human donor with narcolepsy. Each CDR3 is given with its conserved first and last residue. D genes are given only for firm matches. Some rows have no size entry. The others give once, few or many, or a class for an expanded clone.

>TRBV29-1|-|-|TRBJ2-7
CSVFGPREQYF
TGCAGCGTTTTTGGGCCTCGGGAGCAGTACTTC
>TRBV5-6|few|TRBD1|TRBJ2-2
CASSWGTGDTGELFF
TGTGCCAGCAGCTGGGGGACAGGAGACACCGGGGAGCTGTTTTTT
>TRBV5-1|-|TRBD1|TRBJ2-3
CASSPGTGGTDTQYF
TGCGCCAGCAGCCCCGGAACAGGGGGAACAGATACGCAGTATTTT
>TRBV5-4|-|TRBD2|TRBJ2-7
CASSLFPAGLVFGEQYF
TGTGCCAGCAGCTTATTTCCTGCGGGACTAGTTTTCGGCGAGCAGTACTTC
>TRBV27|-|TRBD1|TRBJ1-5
CASSIQGGHNQPQHF
TGTGCCAGCAGTATACAGGGGGGACACAATCAGCCCCAGCATTTT
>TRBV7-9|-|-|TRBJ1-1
CASSPQGQTEAFF
TGTGCCAGCAGCCCTCAGGGACAAACTGAAGCTTTCTTT
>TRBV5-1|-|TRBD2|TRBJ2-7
CASSPLGLAGGPPEQYF
TGCGCCAGCAGCCCACTAGGACTAGCGGGAGGGCCTCCCGAGCAGTACTTC
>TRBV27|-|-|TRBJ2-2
CASSLYLGTGELFF
TGTGCCAGCAGTTTGTACTTAGGCACCGGGGAGCTGTTTTTT
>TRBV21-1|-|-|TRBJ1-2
CASSDRVYFYGYTF
TGTGCCAGCAGCGACAGGGTATATTTTTATGGCTACACCTTC
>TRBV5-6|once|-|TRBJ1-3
CASSFSGNTIYF
TGTGCCAGCAGCTTTTCAGGAAACACCATATATTTT
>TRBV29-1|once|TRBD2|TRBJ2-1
CSSTPGTSDFSAYNEQFF
TGCAGCTCGACCCCCGGGACTAGCGACTTTTCCGCCTACAATGAGCAGTTCTTC
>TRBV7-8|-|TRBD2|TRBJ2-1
CASRTSGDFSEQFF
TGTGCCAGCAGGACTAGCGGGGATTTTAGTGAGCAGTTCTTC
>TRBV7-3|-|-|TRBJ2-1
CASSLAGANKEQFF
TGTGCCAGCAGCTTAGCCGGGGCGAATAAGGAGCAGTTCTTC
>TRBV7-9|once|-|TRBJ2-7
CASSFEGDYEQYF
TGTGCCAGCAGCTTTGAGGGGGACTACGAGCAGTACTTC
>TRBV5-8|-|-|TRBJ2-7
CASTPGVGDEQYF
TGTGCCAGCACACCGGGTGTGGGGGACGAGCAGTACTTC
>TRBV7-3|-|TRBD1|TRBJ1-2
CASSRGQGPNYGYTF
TGTGCCAGCAGCCGCGGACAGGGACCAAACTATGGCTACACCTTC
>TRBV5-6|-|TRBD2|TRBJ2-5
CASSSGGETQYF
TGTGCCAGCAGCTCCGGGGGGGAGACCCAGTACTTC
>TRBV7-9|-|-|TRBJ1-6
CASSPNSPLHF
TGTGCCAGCAGCCCAAATTCACCCCTCCACTTT
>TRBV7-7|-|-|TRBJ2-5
CASSLAFGGSETQYF
TGTGCCAGCAGCTTAGCATTTGGGGGCTCAGAGACCCAGTACTTC
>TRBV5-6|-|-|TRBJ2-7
CASSLGAGEQYF
TGTGCCAGCAGCCTGGGGGCGGGGGAGCAGTACTTT